Listed below are T cell receptor beta chains from one sample, sequenced in a study of tumor-infiltrating lymphocytes in primary liver carcinoma. One entry per CDR3 protein, called by TCRdb with MiXCR from the multiplex PCR reads. The top ten hold around 8.5% of the sample, which has about 110,000 distinct CDR3 sequences, less than 80% seen once. The source material was liver tumor tissue from sampling region 1. These TCRs come from a woman aged 60-75 years with primary liver carcinoma and hepatitis B virus infection. Both conserved end residues are part of each CDR3. D genes are given only for firm matches. Where a row states a size, it is once, few, many or the class of an expanded clone; other rows omit it.

clone size	J gene	D gene	V gene	CDR3 DNA	CDR3 protein
.	TRBJ1-5	TRBD1	TRBV12-3/TRBV12-4	TGTGCCGGCAGTTTGGGACAGGGCAATCGGCCCCAGCATTTT	CAGSLGQGNRPQHF
many	TRBJ2-7	.	TRBV5-5	TGTGCCAGCACCCTAACAGGTTCAGCGCTCTCCTACGAGCAGTACTTC	CASTLTGSALSYEQYF
.	TRBJ2-2	TRBD1	TRBV7-9	TGTGCCAGCAGAGGTGGACAGGGGAACACCGGGGTGCTGTTTTTT	CASRGGQGNTGVLFF
.	TRBJ2-3	.	TRBV5-1	TGCGCCAGCAGCTTGGAAGGACGCCTCACAAATACGCAGTATTTT	CASSLEGRLTNTQYF
many	TRBJ2-5	.	TRBV6-1	TGTGCCAGCAGTGAGAACAGGGAGACCCAGTACTTC	CASSENRETQYF
.	TRBJ2-4	.	TRBV4-2	TGTGCCAACAGCCAATCCTACACAACTGGGACAGCCAAAAACATTCAGTACTTC	CANSQSYTTGTAKNIQYF
.	TRBJ2-2	.	TRBV29-1	TGCAGGGCAACAGGCCTTCTGAACACCCGGGAGCTGCTTTTT	CRATGLLNTRELLF
many	TRBJ1-5	.	TRBV11-2	TGTGCCAGCAGCTTAGGTGGTTATCAGCCCCAGCATTTT	CASSLGGYQPQHF
medium-sized	TRBJ2-3	TRBD2	TRBV12-3/TRBV12-4	TGTGCCAGCAGTGACGTAGGGCCAGGGAGGGCCTATACGCAGTATTTT	CASSDVGPGRAYTQYF
many	TRBJ2-3	.	TRBV10-2	TGCGCCAGCAGTGAGTCGATGCGGCGCACAGATACGCAGTATTTT	CASSESMRRTDTQYF
few	TRBJ2-7	TRBD2	TRBV5-1	TGCGCCAGCAGAATAACCGGGACTAGCGGGAGCTACGAGCAGTACTTC	CASRITGTSGSYEQYF
.	TRBJ2-3	.	TRBV11-2	TGTGCCAGTAGCTTTGGGAGTTGCACAGATACGCAGTATTTT	CASSFGSCTDTQYF
.	TRBJ2-1	.	TRBV5-1	TGCGCCAGCAGCGCCCGCCCCAGCGGACTTTCCTACAATGAGCAGTTCTTC	CASSARPSGLSYNEQFF
many	TRBJ2-1	TRBD2	TRBV4-1	TGCGCCAGCAGCCGCATAGGCCTAGCGGGAAGAAATGAGCAGTTCTTC	CASSRIGLAGRNEQFF
.	TRBJ2-1	TRBD2	TRBV11-2	TGTACCAGCAGCCCCCTACTAGCGGGAACCTACAATGAGCAATTCTTC	CTSSPLLAGTYNEQFF
once	TRBJ2-1	.	TRBV11-2	TGTGCCAGCAGCCTGGGACGGAAAGGGCATTTCTTC	CASSLGRKGHFF
.	TRBJ1-2	.	TRBV11-2	TGTGCATGCAGCTTAGAGTATGGGGCCTACTATGGCTACACCTTC	CACSLEYGAYYGYTF
.	TRBJ2-3	TRBD2	TRBV28	TGTGCCAGCAGTTTAGCGGGGGGCGCGGTAGATAAGCAGTATTTT	CASSLAGGAVDKQYF
.	TRBJ2-7	.	TRBV11-2	TGTGCCAGCAGCCTACTAACACAGGGTGAAGTCTACGAGCAGTACTTC	CASSLLTQGEVYEQYF
.	TRBJ2-1	TRBD2	TRBV5-1	TGCGCCAGCAGCTTGGCCAATAGCGGGAGAGGCTACAATGAGCAGTTCTTC	CASSLANSGRGYNEQFF
few	TRBJ2-1	TRBD2	TRBV4-1	TGCGCCAACAGCCAGGGCCTAGCGGGGTTCTACAATGAGCAGTTCTTC	CANSQGLAGFYNEQFF